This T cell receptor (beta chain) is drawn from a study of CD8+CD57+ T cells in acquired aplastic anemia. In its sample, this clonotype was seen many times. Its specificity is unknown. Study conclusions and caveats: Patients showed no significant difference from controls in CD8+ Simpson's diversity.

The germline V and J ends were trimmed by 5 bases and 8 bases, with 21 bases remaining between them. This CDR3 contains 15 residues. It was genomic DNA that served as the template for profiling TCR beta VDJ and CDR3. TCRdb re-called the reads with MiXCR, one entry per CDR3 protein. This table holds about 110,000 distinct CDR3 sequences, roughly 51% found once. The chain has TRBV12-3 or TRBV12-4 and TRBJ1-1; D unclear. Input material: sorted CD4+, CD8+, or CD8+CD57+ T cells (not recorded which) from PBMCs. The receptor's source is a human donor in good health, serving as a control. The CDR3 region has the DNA TGTGCCAGCAGTCTTGCTCTCGGGGAACACTGGGAAGCTTTCTTT. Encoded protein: CASSLALGEHWEAFF.